One sample yielded the 11 T cell receptor beta chains listed below, sequenced in a study of neoadjuvant anti-PD-1 for oral cavity cancer. The protocol was immunoSEQ multiplex PCR, while the TCRdb copy is restricted to in-frame clones and leaves out a portion. The sample comprises tens of thousands of clones, under 55% of which are singletons, and almost 40% rests with the top ten. The time point: after neoadjuvant nivolumab, at surgical resection. Sequencing used tumor tissue, obtained after nivolumab (anti-PD-1) treatment. These receptors came from a person between 40 and 85 years old with oral cavity squamous cell carcinoma.

The chain recombines TRBV6-5 with TRBJ1-1; TRBD1 might be the D (5 bases). Trimming took 5 bases from V and 4 from J, leaving 11 bases between them. Germline assignment: CDR1 MNHEY and CDR2 SVGAGI. The CDR3 contains 13 residues. The CDR3 here is CASSLGPRTEAFF. Here the CDR3 DNA reads TGTGCCAGCAGTCTGGGACCGCGCACTGAAGCTTTCTTT.

This clone ranks as medium-sized. The chain joins TRBV7-2 to TRBJ2-7; no firm D call. The V end lost 3 bases, the J end lost 2 bases, and 8 bases lay between the germline ends. The CDR3 spans 13 residues. From germline, CDR1 is SGHTA and CDR2 FQGNSA. CDR3 sequence (DNA): TGTGCCAGCAGCTTTGGCCTCACCTACGAGCAGTACTTC. It specifies CASSFGLTYEQYF.

V is TRBV6-1 and J is TRBJ1-2, with 7 bases that match TRBD1. Germline lookup yields CDR1 MNHNS and CDR2 SASEGT. This CDR3 region has 12 residues. DNA for the CDR3: TGTGCTTTGGGCAGGGGGGGCTATGGCTACACCTTC. Protein product: CALGRGGYGYTF.

J is TRBJ1-1 and V is TRBV5-6, with D possibly matching TRBD1 (6 bases). Germline CDR1 and CDR2: SGHDT and YYEEEE. CDR3 size: 14 residues. V was cut by 0 bases and J by 3 bases, with 9 bases left in between. CDR3 residues: CASSLEGVYTEAFF. Written as DNA, the CDR3 is TGTGCCAGCAGCTTGGAGGGGGTTTACACTGAAGCTTTCTTT.

The J gene is TRBJ1-5, the V gene TRBV30, with TRBD1 matching over 7 bases. With V trimmed by 2 bases and J by 1 base, 11 bases remained unmatched. The CDR3 sequence is 17 residues long. Germline lookup yields CDR1 GTSNPN and CDR2 SVGIG (reference sequence). CDR3 sequence reads: CAWSRDRGTISNQPQHF. The CDR3 nucleotides read TGTGCCTGGAGTCGGGACAGAGGGACCATAAGCAATCAGCCCCAGCATTTT.

In this sample, this clone is medium-sized. The chain has TRBV5-6 and TRBJ2-3; 8 nucleotides line up with TRBD2. The V and J ends lost 1 base and 6 bases, in that order; junction bases with no gene match: 7. Germline V lookup: CDR1 SGHDT, CDR2 YYEEEE. CDR3 size: 15 residues. In DNA form, the CDR3 reads TGTGCCAGCAGCTTGACTAGCGGCGGAGGGGATACGCAGTATTTT. Amino acid sequence: CASSLTSGGGDTQYF.

The chain links TRBV11-2 to TRBJ2-5, with 7 bases lining up with TRBD2. With V trimmed by 0 bases and J by 4 bases, 5 bases remained unmatched. In germline, CDR1 is SGHAT, CDR2 FQNNGV. This CDR3 spans 15 amino acids. The CDR3 loop is CASSLDRAGRETQYF. For the CDR3, the DNA is TGTGCCAGCAGCTTAGACAGAGCGGGGAGAGAGACCCAGTACTTC.

This clone occurred a few times. V and J are TRBV4-1 and TRBJ1-5; no clear D. CDR1 is MGHRA and CDR2 is YSYEKL in the germline V gene. The V end lost 1 base, the J end lost 5 bases, and 3 bases lay between the germline ends. This CDR3 is 12 amino acids long. Here the CDR3 reads CASSQGDQPQHF. CDR3 in DNA: TGCGCCAGCAGCCAAGGGGATCAGCCCCAGCATTTT.

A few counts support this clone. The chain employs TRBV2 and TRBJ1-5; D is uncertain. The CDR3 is 12 residues long. The germline CDR1 and CDR2 sequences are SNHLY and FYNNEI. V gave up 6 bases and J gave up 7 bases, with 10 bases separating them. DNA for the CDR3: TGTGCCAGCAGAGGGTTGACCCAGCCCCAGCATTTT. This translates into CASRGLTQPQHF.

The CDR3 DNA is TGTGCCAGTAGTATAGGAGGCTCCTATAATTCACCCCTCCACTTT. The encoded protein is CASSIGGSYNSPLHF. The chain recombines TRBV19 with TRBJ1-6, with D unresolved. Between the trimmed V and J ends, which lost 1 base and 0 bases, there was a span of 4 bases. This CDR3 contains 15 residues. The germline gives CDR1 LNHDA, CDR2 SQIVND (reference sequence). The entire variable domain, with the rest obtained from reference TRBV19 and TRBJ1-6, is as follows: DGGITQSPKYLFRKEGQNVTLSCEQNLNHDAMYWYRQDPGQGLRLIYYSQIVNDFQKGDIAEGYSVSREKKESFPLTVTSAQKNPTAFYLCASSIGGSYNSPLHFGNGTRLTVT.

The CDR3 loop is CASSEVSGGLETQYF. The CDR3 nucleotides read TGCGCCAGCAGTGAGGTCAGCGGGGGACTGGAGACCCAGTACTTC. The J gene is TRBJ2-5, the V gene TRBV10-1, with 8 positions matching TRBD2. CDR1 is WNHNN and CDR2 is SYGVQD in the germline V gene (reference sequence). Trimming at V came to 2 bases and at J to 5 bases, leaving 7 bases not matched to a gene. The CDR3 contains 15 residues.